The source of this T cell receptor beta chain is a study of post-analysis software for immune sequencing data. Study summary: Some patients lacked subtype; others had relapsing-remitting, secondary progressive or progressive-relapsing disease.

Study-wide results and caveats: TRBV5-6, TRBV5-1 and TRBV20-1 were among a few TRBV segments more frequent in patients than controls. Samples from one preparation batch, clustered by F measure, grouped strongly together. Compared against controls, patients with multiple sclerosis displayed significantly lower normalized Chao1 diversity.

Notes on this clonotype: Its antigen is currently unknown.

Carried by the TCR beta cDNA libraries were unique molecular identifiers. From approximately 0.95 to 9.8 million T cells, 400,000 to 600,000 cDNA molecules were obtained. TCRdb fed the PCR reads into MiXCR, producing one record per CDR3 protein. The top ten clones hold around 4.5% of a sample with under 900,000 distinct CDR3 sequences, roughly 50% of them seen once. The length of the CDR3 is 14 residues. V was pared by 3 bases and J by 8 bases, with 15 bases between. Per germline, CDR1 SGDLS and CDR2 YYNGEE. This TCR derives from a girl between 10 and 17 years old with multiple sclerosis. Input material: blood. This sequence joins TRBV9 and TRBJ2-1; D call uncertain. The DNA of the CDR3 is TGTGCCAGCAGCGATAAAACCCCGGGCGATGAGCAGTTCTTC. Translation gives CASSDKTPGDEQFF.